The 24 T cell receptor beta chains presented below share a single source sample, sequenced in a study of T cells in Graves' hyperthyroidism and ophthalmopathy. It was RNA transcripts that yielded the amplified TCR beta CDR3 regions. The primer set for the first-round RT-PCR of the TCR CDR3 was HTBI. TCRdb used MiXCR to reprocess the multiplex PCR reads, holding one entry per CDR3 protein. The repertoire holds some 500,000 distinct CDR3 sequences, with approximately 15% as singletons. Material for sequencing was blood. All receptors derive from a woman under 30 with Graves' hyperthyroidism.

The chain is built from TRBV20-1 and TRBJ2-1; TRBD2 matches 13 bases. The V gene's germline CDR1 is DFQATT and CDR2 SNEGSKA (reference sequence). The CDR3 extends over 16 amino acids. V dropped 5 bases and J dropped 12; count of bases not matched to a gene: 16. Here the CDR3 reads CSAPPGLAGDWRAQFF. The CDR3 DNA is TGCAGTGCTCCGCCCGGACTAGCGGGAGACTGGCGGGCGCAGTTCTTC.

This clonotype was counted between two and nine times. The chain employs TRBV29-1 and TRBJ1-2, with 9 bases that match TRBD1. With V trimmed by 4 bases and J by 7 bases, 4 bases remained unmatched. CDR1 SQVTM and CDR2 ANQGSEA come from the germline V gene. This CDR3 is built from 12 residues. CDR3 sequence: CSVGSTGGGYTF. In DNA form, the CDR3 reads TGCAGCGTTGGTTCGACAGGGGGTGGCTACACCTTC.

This clonotype was counted ten times or more. The rearrangement uses TRBV5-1 and TRBJ2-1; 7 positions agree with TRBD2. This CDR3 has 15 amino acids. V lost 3 bases, J lost 7 bases, and 10 bases stayed unmatched. Per germline, CDR1 SGHRS and CDR2 YFSETQ. CDR3 protein: CASSSGGWRGNEQFF. DNA of the CDR3: TGCGCCAGCAGCTCGGGGGGTTGGAGAGGGAATGAGCAGTTCTTC.

This clonotype has a count of ten or more. The J gene is TRBJ1-1, the V gene TRBV12-3 or TRBV12-4, with 8 bases lining up with TRBD1. Trimming removed 7 bases from V and 11 bases from J; junction bases left unmatched: 9. The CDR3 length is 12 residues. The CDR3 loop reads CASTRGQGEAFF. The CDR3, as DNA: TGTGCCAGCACCCGAGGACAGGGAGAGGCTTTCTTT.

This clonotype was seen repeatedly, ten times or more. The CDR3 region has the DNA TGTGCCAGCAGCCCCCAACCCTCCTACAATGAGCAGTTCTTC. It is translated as CASSPQPSYNEQFF. This chain connects TRBV7-3 to TRBJ2-1; D remains unclear. CDR1 is SGHTA and CDR2 is FQGTGA in the germline V gene. V lost 5 bases, J lost 0 bases, and 8 bases lay in between. This CDR3 comprises 14 residues.

This clonotype was observed a handful of times. The chain joins TRBV4-2 to TRBJ2-3; unclear D gene. This CDR3 has 16 residues. Trimming stripped 1 base from V and 0 bases from J, with 11 bases between. In germline, CDR1 is LGHNA, CDR2 YNFKEQ. The CDR3 bases are TGTGCCAGCAGCCAAGGAGTCTCCGGAAGCACAGATACGCAGTATTTT. Translation: CASSQGVSGSTDTQYF.

There are many counts of this clonotype. This rearrangement joins TRBV12-3 or TRBV12-4 to TRBJ1-1; D is ambiguous. The CDR3 totals 14 residues. Trimming cost V 5 bases and J 4 bases, with 14 bases left between them. The CDR3 region has the DNA TGTGCCAGCAGTCCCGCTAACACGTTCACTGAAGCTTTCTTT. Residues: CASSPANTFTEAFF.

This chain connects TRBV7-3 to TRBJ2-3; D may be TRBD2 (6 bases). The CDR3 contains 15 residues. With 3 bases removed from V and 0 bases from J, the gap between germline ends came to 10 bases. CDR1 SGHTA and CDR2 FQGTGA come from the germline V gene. The CDR3 DNA is TGTGCCAGCAGCTTCCTAGGGACTAGCACAGATACGCAGTATTTT. This sequence encodes CASSFLGTSTDTQYF.

Ten or more counts support this clonotype. The chain uses TRBV19 and TRBJ2-7, with D perhaps matching TRBD1 (6 bases). This CDR3 region has 15 residues. Germline CDR1 is LNHDA and CDR2 is SQIVND (reference sequence). Trimming shortened V by 3 bases and J by 2 bases, and 14 bases separated the two germline ends. CDR3 bases: TGTGCCAGTAGTATGCAGCCCGGGACAACCTACGAGCAGTACTTC. As protein: CASSMQPGTTYEQYF.

This clonotype was recorded many times. The rearrangement links TRBV3-1 to TRBJ2-7; 10 nucleotides align to TRBD2. The V gene's germline CDR1 is LGHDT and CDR2 YNNKEL (reference sequence). Trimming cost V 5 bases and J 10 bases; bases outside gene matches: 14. The CDR3 sequence is 15 residues long. The DNA for the CDR3 is TGTGCCAGCAGCTCCGAAGGGACTAGCGTGTCTGAACAGTACTTC. Translating gives CASSSEGTSVSEQYF.

The chain recombines TRBV7-9 with TRBJ1-1; TRBD1 matches at 11 bases. V lost 5 bases and J lost 10; bases outside the gene matches: 9. This CDR3 region has 14 residues. Germline V lookup: CDR1 SEHNR, CDR2 FQNEAQ (reference sequence). CDR3 in DNA: TGTGCCAGCAGCCAAGATCGGACAGGGGGCAGAGCTTTCTTT. This translates into CASSQDRTGGRAFF.

CDR3 sequence reads: CASRLEGQSYGYTF. As DNA, the CDR3 is TGTGCCAGCAGACTCGAAGGACAGAGCTATGGCTACACCTTC. The chain recombines TRBV7-9 with TRBJ1-2; a weak D match, TRBD1 (6 bases). The length of the CDR3 is 14 residues. V was cut by 6 bases and J by 4 bases, with 15 bases left in between. Germline lookup yields CDR1 SEHNR and CDR2 FQNEAQ (reference sequence).

The chain has TRBV5-1 and TRBJ2-2; 7 nucleotides match TRBD2. V lost 0 bases and J lost 3; bases outside the gene matches: 5. Germline-derived CDR1 and CDR2 are SGHRS and YFSETQ. The CDR3 length is 16 residues. As DNA, the CDR3 is TGCGCCAGCAGCTTGGCCGGCGGGAGCGACACCGGGGAGCTGTTTTTT. As protein: CASSLAGGSDTGELFF.

This clonotype has only a few counts. The V call is TRBV5-6, the J call TRBJ2-1, with 11 bases identical to TRBD2. The germline V gene has CDR1 SGHDT and CDR2 YYEEEE. The CDR3 consists of 17 residues. V gave up 5 bases and J gave up 0 bases; unmatched junction bases: 7. The chain's CDR3 is CASSFPGLAGSYNEQFF. As DNA, the CDR3 is TGTGCCAGCAGTTTCCCAGGACTAGCGGGCTCCTACAATGAGCAGTTCTTC.

The sample holds many counts of this clonotype. In DNA, the CDR3 is TGTGCCAGTAGTAGAGATGAGATTTACACTGAAGCTTTCTTT. The encoded protein is CASSRDEIYTEAFF. This sequence joins TRBV19 and TRBJ1-1; D is unclear. The CDR3 spans 14 residues. The V end was cut by 4 bases, the J end by 3 bases, with 12 bases between. Germline CDR1 and CDR2: LNHDA and SQIVND (reference sequence).

Many counts were recorded for this clonotype. This chain uses TRBV6-1 with TRBJ2-7; 10 bases are a match to TRBD1. CDR3 length: 14 amino acids. V lost 7 bases and J lost 5; bases outside the gene matches: 8. CDR1 and CDR2 (germline): MNHNS, SASEGT. The CDR3 protein is CASTSGQGFHEQYV. CDR3 bases: TGTGCCAGCACCTCGGGACAGGGGTTCCACGAGCAGTACGTC.

This clonotype was observed at least ten times. The chain combines TRBV3-1 with TRBJ1-2; no clear D. Trimming took off 1 base at V and 0 bases at J, with 6 bases between the two ends. The CDR3 covers 14 residues. Germline CDR1 LGHDT, CDR2 YNNKEL (reference sequence). CDR3 sequence reads: CASSQVHANYGYTF. The CDR3 nucleotides are TGTGCCAGCAGCCAAGTACATGCTAACTATGGCTACACCTTC.

The J gene is TRBJ1-6, the V gene TRBV4-2; D unclear. V was pared by 0 bases and J by 7 bases, with 10 bases between. CDR1 is LGHNA, CDR2 YNFKEQ, per germline. The CDR3 runs 15 residues. The CDR3, as DNA: TGTGCCAGCAGCCAAGACGGCCAGCGAAATTCACCCCTCCACTTT. Protein: CASSQDGQRNSPLHF.

This chain connects TRBV20-1 to TRBJ1-1; D is perhaps TRBD1 (5 bases). Germline CDR1 and CDR2: DFQATT and SNEGSKA (reference sequence). The V gene lost 4 bases and the J gene lost 2 bases, with 8 bases spanning the gap. This CDR3 has 12 residues. The CDR3 reads CSATGHNTEAFF. CDR3 DNA: TGCAGTGCTACAGGACATAACACTGAAGCTTTCTTT.

The V gene is TRBV7-3, the J gene TRBJ2-2; 8 bases fit TRBD2. Germline trimming cut 4 bases from V and 1 base from J; bases unmatched to any gene: 5. The CDR3 is 16 amino acids. From germline, CDR1 is SGHTA and CDR2 FQGTGA. The DNA for the CDR3 is TGTGCCAGCAGCTCAGCCGGGACTAGGAACACCGGGGAGCTGTTTTTT. Its protein is CASSSAGTRNTGELFF.

This clonotype appeared many times. J is TRBJ2-2 and V is TRBV11-3; a possible D gene is TRBD1 (6 bases). CDR3 length: 15 residues. From germline, CDR1 is SGHNT and CDR2 YENEEA. The V end lost 5 bases, the J end lost 2 bases, and 12 bases lay between the germline ends. As DNA, the CDR3 is TGTGCCAGCAGCCAGACAGGTCTCAACACCGGGGAGCTGTTTTTT. It translates to CASSQTGLNTGELFF.

This clonotype was counted many times. The chain is built from TRBV30 and TRBJ1-1; D unresolved. V lost 2 bases and J lost 8, with 15 bases in between. CDR1 GTSNPN and CDR2 SVGIG come from the germline V gene (reference sequence). This CDR3 region has 13 residues. The CDR3 loop reads CAWSLGRPKEAFF. DNA of the CDR3: TGTGCCTGGAGTCTAGGTCGGCCAAAGGAAGCTTTCTTT.

In its sample, this clonotype was seen many times. The genes are TRBV7-2 and TRBJ1-1; D is undetermined. CDR1 SGHTA and CDR2 FQGNSA come from the germline V gene. V was shortened by 5 bases and J by 4 bases, with 14 bases between the two germline ends. There are 14 residues in the CDR3. DNA of the CDR3: TGTGCCAGCAGCAAAACGGGTGTGAGCACTGAAGCTTTCTTT. Amino acids: CASSKTGVSTEAFF.

This clonotype was picked up many times. This chain joins TRBV6-1 and TRBJ2-1; 10 nucleotides match TRBD2. Germline CDR1 MNHNS, CDR2 SASEGT. J was trimmed by 12 bases and V by 8 bases; bases with no gene match: 13. The CDR3 length is 14 residues. The CDR3 sequence is CASLPSGRGLGQFF. The CDR3 DNA reads as TGTGCCAGCCTTCCTAGCGGGAGAGGTTTGGGGCAGTTCTTC.